The TCR beta chain described here comes from a study of T cell repertoires in cytomegalovirus infection. Study details: Carrying CMV and the relevant HLA type showed in public TCR beta signatures.

One entry per CDR3 protein, called by TCRdb with MiXCR from the reads. The sample has some 680,000 distinct CDR3 sequences; 35% to 45% are singletons. The CDR3 extends over 13 amino acids. Per germline, CDR1 MNHEY and CDR2 SVGAGI. J was trimmed by 2 bases and V by 9 bases; bases with no gene match: 5. The receptor was isolated from a human donor in good health (CMV status not recorded). Some clones in this sample may be carry-over from other donors' samples. This chain uses TRBV6-5 with TRBJ2-3; 7 bases fit TRBD2. What was sequenced was PBMCs. CDR3 coding DNA: TGTGCCAGTAACCGGGACTACACAGATACGCAGTATTTT. Its protein product is CASNRDYTDTQYF.